A few counts support the clone carrying this TCR beta chain. Antigen: not known. cDNA synthesis used the whole RNA isolate, giving expressed TCRB sequences. Regulatory, naive and central memory T cell samples averaged around 3.9 million reads. Profiled with immunoSEQ multiplex PCR; TCRdb holds only in-frame clones, not every one. The sample records approximately 470,000 clones, about 29% being singletons. This sample stems from a study of beta chain features in type 1 diabetes. Study outcomes and limitations: PCR might favor shorter templates, equally in patients and controls.

Germline V lookup: CDR1 LGHNA, CDR2 YSLEER. Trimming pared 1 base from V and 5 bases from J, leaving 11 bases between. The CDR3 extends over 15 amino acids. The chain is built from TRBV4-3 and TRBJ2-2; no reliable D call. The TCR was taken from a man aged 18 to 30 in good health. The sample taken for sequencing was naive CD4+ T cells from blood. The chain's CDR3 is CASSQGLTRTGELFF. CDR3 coding DNA: TGCGCCAGCAGCCAAGGGCTAACGCGAACCGGGGAGCTGTTTTTT.